The entry below describes one T cell receptor (beta chain). Its target is unknown. The data are from a study of radiation and T cells in renal cell carcinoma. Study outcomes and limitations: In nephrectomy-only tumors, top 100 clonotypes averaged approximately 40%, versus roughly 50% irradiated. Only small tumor regions of 0.85 to 1 g were sampled. Compared with controls, irradiated tumors had more, larger dominant CDR3 motifs.

The treatment here: 15 Gy SBRT to primary tumor, nephrectomy 4 weeks later. Germline CDR1 is MGHRA and CDR2 is YSYEKL. CDR3 length: 16 amino acids. The V end lost 1 base, the J end lost 0 bases, and 12 bases lay between the germline ends. TCRdb keeps only in-frame clones here, not all; method: immunoSEQ multiplex PCR. The sample lists nearly 20,000 clones, roughly 64% occurring once. The sample in question was tumor tissue, obtained from a patient whose treatment included radiotherapy and nephrectomy. This TCR came from a woman aged 70-85 years with renal cell carcinoma. The genes are TRBV4-1 and TRBJ1-2; tentatively, D is TRBD1 (6 bases). The CDR3 loop reads CASSQGAGQSNYGYTF. DNA for the CDR3: TGCGCCAGCAGCCAAGGAGCGGGACAATCTAACTATGGCTACACCTTC.